Below, 22 T cell receptor beta chains from the same sample are listed, as sequenced in a study of blood T cell repertoires in COVID-19 (dated by TCRdb to 2020 to 2021). Library prep was done by the immunoSEQ multiplex PCR assay. The immuneACCESS repertoire file appears here via TCRdb, limited to in-frame rearrangements. These files lack a portion of the clones; in checked studies, under half of the deficit traces to unresolved V genes, and the cause of the others is not known. This sample has roughly 87,000 clones in its table, and around three quarters of those were observed once. The ten largest account for approximately 4% of the sample. Sequencing was performed on peripheral blood. The origin of the receptors is a woman in her 50s with acute or convalescent COVID-19.

This clone was recorded many times. The gene calls are TRBV28 and TRBJ1-1; D gene uncertain. This CDR3 is 15 amino acids long. Germline CDR1 MDHEN, CDR2 SYDVKM. The V end was cut by 3 bases, the J end by 0 bases, with 11 bases between. The CDR3 DNA reads TGTGCCAGCAGTTTTTATGGCAACATGAACACTGAAGCTTTCTTT. It encodes CASSFYGNMNTEAFF.

The chain carries TRBV4-2 and TRBJ1-2; D call uncertain. The CDR3 covers 17 residues. Germline CDR1 reads LGHNA; CDR2 reads YNFKEQ. Between the trimmed V and J ends, which lost 0 bases and 0 bases, there was a span of 14 bases. CDR3 coding DNA: TGTGCCAGCAGCCAAGATTCGGTTATATTCTCTAACTATGGCTACACCTTC. Its protein product is CASSQDSVIFSNYGYTF.

V is TRBV10-3 and J is TRBJ1-1; D uncertain. Between the trimmed V and J ends, which lost 2 bases and 5 bases, there was a span of 15 bases. Germline lookup yields CDR1 ENHRY and CDR2 SYGVKD. This CDR3 has 15 residues. This chain's CDR3 is CAISEGLVRKTEAFF. The CDR3 DNA is TGTGCCATCAGTGAGGGGCTGGTCAGGAAAACTGAAGCTTTCTTT.

The rearrangement joins TRBV2 to TRBJ2-2, with 11 bases lining up with TRBD1. Per the germline V gene, CDR1 is SNHLY and CDR2 is FYNNEI. This CDR3 region has 17 residues. Trimming at V came to 3 bases and at J to 3 bases, leaving 6 bases not matched to a gene. The CDR3 bases are TGTGCCAGCAGTGATCTTCCGGGACAGGGGGACACCGGGGAGCTGTTTTTT. Translating it yields CASSDLPGQGDTGELFF. Complete variable domain (other parts from reference TRBV2 and TRBJ2-2): EPEVTQTPSHQVTQMGQEVILRCVPISNHLYFYWYRQILGQKVEFLVSFYNNEISEKSEIFDDQFSVERPDGSNFTLKIRSTKLEDSAMYFCASSDLPGQGDTGELFFGEGSRLTVL.

This sequence joins TRBV9 and TRBJ2-5; 9 bases are shared with TRBD1. CDR3 size: 16 residues. J lost 0 bases, V lost 3 bases, and 6 bases had no gene match. Looked up from germline, CDR1 is SGDLS and CDR2 is YYNGEE. The CDR3 region has the DNA TGTGCCAGCAGCGCCCAGACAGGGGGGTACCAAGAGACCCAGTACTTC. This sequence encodes CASSAQTGGYQETQYF. The variable domain in full, completed from reference TRBV9 and TRBJ2-5, reads DSGVTQTPKHLITATGQRVTLRCSPRSGDLSVYWYQQSLDQGLQFLIQYYNGEERAKGNILERFSAQQFPDLHSELNLSSLELGDSALYFCASSAQTGGYQETQYFGPGTRLLVL.

The chain has TRBV2 and TRBJ2-7; D gene uncertain. V lost 0 bases, J lost 2 bases, and 8 bases lay in between. Germline CDR1 SNHLY, CDR2 FYNNEI. CDR3 length: 14 amino acids. The CDR3 region is CASSEAGEPYEQYF. In DNA form, the CDR3 reads TGTGCCAGCAGTGAAGCCGGAGAACCCTACGAGCAGTACTTC.

This rearrangement joins TRBV7-2 to TRBJ1-5; D gene unclear. The ends were cut back, 3 bases at V and 2 bases at J, with 11 bases in the middle. The germline CDR1 and CDR2 sequences are SGHTA and FQGNSA. The CDR3 is 15 amino acids. For the CDR3, the DNA is TGTGCCAGCAGCTTGGAACCCCAGGGCAATCAGCCCCAGCATTTT. This translates into CASSLEPQGNQPQHF.

The chain uses TRBV27 and TRBJ1-1; no clear D. Germline V gives CDR1 MNHEY, CDR2 SMNVEV (reference sequence). Trimming took off 5 bases at V and 7 bases at J, with 20 bases between the two ends. The CDR3 is 15 residues long. The chain's CDR3 is CASSPLSAVRIEAFF. CDR3 nucleotides: TGTGCCAGCAGTCCCTTGTCGGCGGTCCGGATTGAAGCTTTCTTT.

This sequence joins TRBV21-1 and TRBJ1-4; TRBD1 is taken as the D call from the table, unchecked against the DNA. TRBV21-1 is noted as a pseudogene. The CDR3 has 15 amino acids. CDR3 sequence reads: CASSKGGGRDEKLFF. The DNA of the CDR3 is TGTGCCAGCAGCAAAGGAGGGGGCCGGGATGAAAAACTGTTTTTT.

This clone was counted once. Other DNA sequences of this sample code for an identical CDR3. V is TRBV9 and J is TRBJ1-1, with a tentative D call TRBD1 (5 bases). V shed 1 base and J shed 0 bases, with 13 bases lying between them. CDR1 and CDR2 (germline): SGDLS, YYNGEE. CDR3 length: 16 residues. CDR3 protein: CASSVSTGGMNTEAFF. DNA of the CDR3: TGTGCCAGCAGCGTATCAACGGGGGGGATGAACACTGAAGCTTTCTTT.

V usage is TRBV10-3 and J usage is TRBJ2-5; TRBD2 matches 9 bases. The CDR3 loop spans 17 amino acids. With V trimmed by 2 bases and J by 10 bases, 17 bases remained unmatched. Germline CDR1 and CDR2: ENHRY and SYGVKD. This chain's CDR3 is CAISEEGLAGTIVGQYF. DNA of the CDR3: TGTGCCATCAGTGAGGAGGGGCTAGCGGGGACCATTGTGGGCCAGTACTTC.

V gene TRBV27 combines with J gene TRBJ1-3, with 8 bases identical to TRBD1. The germline V gene has CDR1 MNHEY and CDR2 SMNVEV (reference sequence). V gave up 5 bases and J gave up 4 bases; unmatched junction bases: 4. CDR3 size: 14 residues. DNA of the CDR3: TGTGCCAGCAGTGGACAGGGACTCGGAAACACCATATATTTT. It is translated as CASSGQGLGNTIYF.

This clone was seen a single time. This chain links TRBV29-1 with TRBJ2-1; 14 bases match TRBD2. The CDR3 is made up of 17 amino acids. J gave up 4 bases and V 6 bases, and 11 bases lay outside the gene matches. Germline V CDR1 and CDR2: SQVTM, ANQGSEA. The CDR3 region has the DNA TGCAGCGTGGGACTAGCGGGGGCCACTATCATTTACAATGAGCAGTTCTTC. Translated, it gives CSVGLAGATIIYNEQFF.

The V gene is TRBV29-1, the J gene TRBJ1-2; the match to TRBD1 covers 9 bases. This CDR3 region has 12 residues. Trimming cost V 8 bases and J 3 bases; bases outside gene matches: 4. Per germline, CDR1 SQVTM and CDR2 ANQGSEA. The CDR3 bases are TGCAGCCTCCGGACAGGGGACTATGGCTACACCTTC. This sequence encodes CSLRTGDYGYTF.

The chain joins TRBV30 to TRBJ2-7; 8 bases line up with TRBD2. In germline, CDR1 is GTSNPN, CDR2 SVGIG (reference sequence). CDR3 length: 13 residues. The V segment lost 5 bases and the J segment 2 bases; nucleotides outside the gene matches: 5. CDR3 residues: CAWRRGVTYEQYF. CDR3 sequence (DNA): TGTGCCTGGCGGCGGGGGGTTACCTACGAGCAGTACTTC.

The chain employs TRBV19 and TRBJ2-1; 11 nucleotides agree with TRBD2. Germline-derived CDR1 and CDR2 are LNHDA and SQIVND (reference sequence). The V and J ends lost 7 bases and 2 bases, in that order; junction bases with no gene match: 7. CDR3 size: 16 residues. CDR3 sequence reads: CASTRVAGGPYNEQFF. Written as DNA, the CDR3 is TGTGCCAGTACTCGTGTAGCGGGGGGGCCCTACAATGAGCAGTTCTTC.

CDR3 in DNA: TGTGCCAGCAGTGAGGGTTTCTATGAGCAGTTCTTC. This codes for CASSEGFYEQFF. This chain uses TRBV28 with TRBJ2-1; D might be TRBD2 (5 bases). CDR1 and CDR2 from the germline V gene are MDHEN and SYDVKM. The CDR3 runs to 12 residues. The V and J ends lost 5 bases and 8 bases respectively, with 10 bases between them.

This chain joins TRBV6-2 or TRBV6-3 and TRBJ1-2; D gene uncertain. Per germline, CDR1 MNHEY and CDR2 SVGEGT. V lost 4 bases and J 0 bases, leaving 6 bases between the germline ends. The CDR3 runs 13 residues. The CDR3 here is CASSSTSNYGYTF. DNA of the CDR3: TGTGCCAGCAGTTCGACTTCTAACTATGGCTACACCTTC.

The chain recombines TRBV4-3 with TRBJ1-3; tentative D call: TRBD1 (5 bases). The CDR3 is 15 residues long. Between the trimmed V and J ends, which lost 3 bases and 1 base, there was a span of 10 bases. Germline-derived CDR1 and CDR2 are LGHNA and YSLEER. Here the CDR3 DNA reads TGCGCCAGCAGCCACACCAGGGCATCTGGAAACACCATATATTTT. This translates into CASSHTRASGNTIYF.

This clone was observed a few times. The chain joins TRBV3-1 (or the pseudogene TRBV3-2) to TRBJ2-2; no firm D call. The CDR3 length is 12 residues. Looked up from germline, CDR1 is LGHDT and CDR2 is YNNKEL (reference sequence). The ends were cut back, 1 base at V and 7 bases at J, with 4 bases in the middle. The CDR3: CASSQVGGELFF. The CDR3 coding sequence is TGTGCCAGCAGCCAAGTCGGCGGGGAGCTGTTTTTT.

This clone occurred once. V and J are TRBV5-1 and TRBJ2-7, with D perhaps matching TRBD1 (7 bases). Between the trimmed V and J ends, which lost 0 bases and 2 bases, there was a span of 9 bases. The V gene's germline CDR1 is SGHRS and CDR2 YFSETQ. There are 14 residues in the CDR3. The CDR3 sequence: CASSLARGAYEQYF. The DNA of the CDR3 is TGCGCCAGCAGCTTGGCCAGGGGGGCCTACGAGCAGTACTTC. Complete variable domain (other parts from reference TRBV5-1 and TRBJ2-7): KAGVTQTPRYLIKTRGQQVTLSCSPISGHRSVSWYQQTPGQGLQFLFEYFSETQRNKGNFPGRFSGRQFSNSRSEMNVSTLELGDSALYLCASSLARGAYEQYFGPGTRLTVT.

V is TRBV5-1 and J is TRBJ2-2, with D tentatively TRBD1 (5 bases). V dropped 2 bases and J dropped 1 base, with 6 bases sitting between them. The CDR3 consists of 14 residues. The germline gives CDR1 SGHRS, CDR2 YFSETQ. CDR3 amino acids: CASSFQGNTGELFF. The CDR3 DNA reads TGCGCCAGCAGCTTCCAGGGGAACACCGGGGAGCTGTTTTTT.